The next 23 T cell receptor beta chains were all read from a single sample in a study of graft-versus-host responses after intestinal transplantation. Assay: immunoSEQ multiplex PCR; the TCRdb copy retains only in-frame clones and omits some. The sample holds 74,000 or so clones, over 80% seen once. The sequencing used PBMCs, collected 98 days after intestinal transplantation. Receptors were obtained from a human patient who received an intestinal transplant, so some T cells may come from the graft donor.

V gene TRBV28 combines with J gene TRBJ2-1; possible D gene TRBD2, 5 bases. V was trimmed by 7 bases and J by 6 bases, leaving 7 bases between them. Germline loops: CDR1 MDHEN, CDR2 SYDVKM. This CDR3 is 11 amino acids long. The CDR3: CASNRGNEQFF. The CDR3 bases are TGTGCCAGCAACCGGGGCAATGAGCAGTTCTTC. Supplemented by reference TRBV28 and TRBJ2-1, the full variable domain reads DVKVTQSSRYLVKRTGEKVFLECVQDMDHENMFWYRQDPGLGLRLIYFSYDVKMKEKGDIPEGYSVSREKKERFSLILESASTNQTSMYLCASNRGNEQFFGPGTRLTVL.

J is TRBJ2-7 and V is TRBV4-1; the D is unclear. This CDR3 has 13 amino acids. The V end was cut by 0 bases, the J end by 2 bases, with 5 bases between. Germline V lookup: CDR1 MGHRA, CDR2 YSYEKL. CDR3 residues: CASSQDGPYEQYF. The CDR3 DNA is TGCGCCAGCAGCCAAGACGGGCCCTACGAGCAGTACTTC.

The gene calls are TRBV5-1 and TRBJ2-4, with D perhaps matching TRBD2 (5 bases). The CDR3 runs 15 residues. Germline values: CDR1 SGHRS, CDR2 YFSETQ. The ends were cut back, 4 bases at V and 0 bases at J, with 11 bases in the middle. The CDR3 region has the DNA TGCGCCAGCAGCGAGGACTTCCTAGCCAAAAACATTCAGTACTTC. Amino acids: CASSEDFLAKNIQYF.

The V gene is TRBV28, the J gene TRBJ2-1, with D uncertain. Germline lookup yields CDR1 MDHEN and CDR2 SYDVKM. Trimming took off 2 bases at V and 9 bases at J, with 14 bases between the two ends. The CDR3 loop spans 14 amino acids. The CDR3 sequence: CASSLDQLIVEQFF. The CDR3 DNA reads TGTGCCAGCAGTTTAGATCAGCTCATCGTTGAGCAGTTCTTC.

J is TRBJ2-5 and V is TRBV11-2; D gene ambiguous. This CDR3 is built from 14 residues. Germline CDR1 is SGHAT and CDR2 is FQNNGV. The V end lost 5 bases, the J end lost 5 bases, and 15 bases lay between the germline ends. CDR3 sequence: CASSRGPRRETQYF. The DNA for the CDR3 is TGTGCCAGCAGCCGCGGACCCCGACGGGAGACCCAGTACTTC.

The chain links TRBV29-1 to TRBJ2-2; 8 bases are a match to TRBD2. Unmatched junction bases numbered 10, after V lost 5 bases and J lost 5 bases. Looked up from germline, CDR1 is SQVTM and CDR2 is ANQGSEA. The CDR3 is 15 residues long. Here the CDR3 DNA reads TGCAGCGTTCCCCGGGGGGGGGCGGGGACCGGGGAGCTGTTTTTT. Translating it yields CSVPRGGAGTGELFF.

The count of this clone is one. This chain's CDR3 is CASSYLGPNQPQHF. The CDR3 DNA reads as TGTGCCAGCAGTTACTTGGGCCCCAATCAGCCCCAGCATTTT. This chain uses TRBV6-5 with TRBJ1-5; no reliable D call. The V gene's germline CDR1 is MNHEY and CDR2 SVGAGI. V was cut by 1 base and J by 3 bases, with 7 bases left in between. This CDR3 spans 14 amino acids.

This chain connects TRBV7-9 to TRBJ2-1; TRBD2 agrees at 9 bases. In germline, CDR1 is SEHNR, CDR2 FQNEAQ (reference sequence). CDR3 length: 18 residues. V dropped 7 bases and J dropped 0; count of bases not matched to a gene: 13. The CDR3 loop reads CASTTGTSSRPSYNEQFF. CDR3 sequence (DNA): TGTGCCAGCACAACCGGGACTAGCTCCCGACCCTCCTACAATGAGCAGTTCTTC.

The chain employs TRBV6-5 and TRBJ2-5, with TRBD2 as a possible D gene (6 bases). In germline, CDR1 is MNHEY, CDR2 SVGAGI. CDR3 length equals 12 residues. Trimming took off 2 bases at V and 5 bases at J, with 6 bases between the two ends. The CDR3 bases are TGTGCCAGCAGTTACGCGGGGGAGACCCAGTACTTC. As protein: CASSYAGETQYF.

The CDR3 DNA is TGCGCCAGCAGCCAGGCGGTACTGGACTACGAGCAGTACTTC. It encodes CASSQAVLDYEQYF. The chain joins TRBV4-1 to TRBJ2-7; D is unclear. Per the germline V gene, CDR1 is MGHRA and CDR2 is YSYEKL. V lost 3 bases and J 3 bases, leaving 12 bases between the germline ends. This CDR3 comprises 14 residues.

The chain has TRBV21-1 and TRBJ2-2. TRBV21-1 is a recognized pseudogene. The CDR3 is made up of 17 amino acids. Here the CDR3 reads CASCVFGPNKGGGELFF. CDR3 nucleotide sequence: TGTGCCAGCTGCGTATTCGGGCCTAACAAAGGTGGCGGGGAGCTGTTTTTT.

The J gene is TRBJ2-1, the V gene TRBV6-1; 8 nucleotides align to TRBD1. V shed 6 bases and J 4 bases; nucleotides not matched to a gene: 5. In germline, CDR1 is MNHNS, CDR2 SASEGT. The CDR3 contains 14 residues. CDR3 sequence (DNA): TGTGCCAGCAGCCGGACAGGGAGTTACAATGAGCAGTTCTTC. It translates to CASSRTGSYNEQFF.

This chain connects TRBV6-5 to TRBJ2-1; D unclear. V lost 3 bases, J lost 10 bases, and 13 bases lay in between. There are 13 residues in the CDR3. Germline V gene data show CDR1 as MNHEY and CDR2 as SVGAGI. CDR3 sequence reads: CASSYMSGVEQFF. The CDR3, as DNA: TGTGCCAGCAGTTATATGTCGGGCGTGGAGCAGTTCTTC.

The J gene is TRBJ2-7, the V gene TRBV5-1, with D perhaps TRBD1 (6 bases). This CDR3 spans 16 amino acids. CDR1 and CDR2 from the germline V gene are SGHRS and YFSETQ. With 4 bases removed from V and 6 bases from J, the gap between germline ends came to 23 bases. The CDR3 DNA sequence: TGCGCCAGCAGCCCAACCCGGGACATGCTTTGGGGCGAGCAGTACTTC. This gives the protein CASSPTRDMLWGEQYF.

The V call is TRBV25-1, the J call TRBJ1-2; TRBD1 is a possible D gene (6 bases). There are 16 residues in the CDR3. The V end lost 6 bases, the J end lost 1 base, and 18 bases lay between the germline ends. From germline, CDR1 is MGHDK and CDR2 SYGVNS. In nucleotides, the CDR3 is TGTGCCAGCAGCGGAGGCTCTAGAGGGGGTAACTATGGCTACACCTTC. This gives the protein CASSGGSRGGNYGYTF.

The genes are TRBV15 and TRBJ2-3, with D possibly being TRBD1 or TRBD2 (5 bases each). CDR1 is LNHNV, CDR2 YYDKDF, per germline (reference sequence). Trimming cost V 2 bases and J 1 base, with 13 bases left between them. The CDR3 loop spans 16 amino acids. CDR3 DNA sequence: TGTGCCACCAGCAGACGAGGGACCCGGGGCACAGATACGCAGTATTTT. It yields the protein CATSRRGTRGTDTQYF.

The chain couples TRBV10-3 to TRBJ2-1, with 10 bases lining up with TRBD2. V lost 6 bases to trimming and J lost 5 bases; unmatched junction nucleotides: 4. The germline CDR1 and CDR2 sequences are ENHRY and SYGVKD. The CDR3 contains 14 residues. The CDR3 loop is CAISESGGDNEQFF. CDR3 bases: TGTGCCATCAGCGAAAGCGGGGGGGACAATGAGCAGTTCTTC.

The chain has TRBV6-5 and TRBJ1-2, with a tentative D call TRBD1 (5 bases). The length of the CDR3 is 14 residues. With 0 bases removed from V and 0 bases from J, the gap between germline ends came to 5 bases. Germline V gene data show CDR1 as MNHEY and CDR2 as SVGAGI. CDR3 loop: CASSYSTANYGYTF. CDR3 DNA: TGTGCCAGCAGTTACTCGACAGCTAACTATGGCTACACCTTC.

This chain links TRBV4-1 with TRBJ2-7; 8 bases map to TRBD1. CDR1 MGHRA and CDR2 YSYEKL come from the germline V gene. The CDR3 covers 16 residues. V lost 1 base, J lost 2 bases, and 7 bases stayed unmatched. The CDR3 DNA sequence: TGCGCCAGCAGCCAAGCGACCGGGACAGGAACCTACGAGCAGTACTTC. Its translation is CASSQATGTGTYEQYF.

V gene TRBV2 combines with J gene TRBJ1-1; possible D gene TRBD1, 5 bases. There are 13 residues in the CDR3. Germline values: CDR1 SNHLY, CDR2 FYNNEI. Trimming shortened V by 4 bases and J by 0 bases, and 6 bases separated the two germline ends. The CDR3 protein is CASSAGLNTEAFF. CDR3 nucleotide sequence: TGTGCCAGCAGTGCGGGGCTGAACACTGAAGCTTTCTTT.

This chain connects TRBV10-3 to TRBJ2-7; the D call may be TRBD1 or TRBD2 (6 bases each). Trimming pared 6 bases from V and 5 bases from J, leaving 8 bases between. The germline V gene has CDR1 ENHRY and CDR2 SYGVKD. The CDR3 consists of 11 residues. The CDR3 region has the DNA TGTGCCATCAGCGGGGGCGACGAGCAGTACTTC. This translates into CAISGGDEQYF.

This clone was seen once. The chain links TRBV5-1 to TRBJ1-1; TRBD1 matches at 7 bases. This CDR3 region has 16 residues. Germline V gene lookup returns CDR1 SGHRS and CDR2 YFSETQ. With V trimmed by 0 bases and J by 5 bases, 10 bases remained unmatched. CDR3 amino acids: CASSLGGGRRGTEAFF. CDR3 nucleotide sequence: TGCGCCAGCAGCTTGGGAGGGGGCAGGAGGGGGACTGAAGCTTTCTTT. Full variable domain (rest looked up from reference TRBV5-1 and TRBJ1-1): KAGVTQTPRYLIKTRGQQVTLSCSPISGHRSVSWYQQTPGQGLQFLFEYFSETQRNKGNFPGRFSGRQFSNSRSEMNVSTLELGDSALYLCASSLGGGRRGTEAFFGQGTRLTVV.

The rearrangement joins TRBV6-1 to TRBJ2-7; 8 bases are a match to TRBD1. V dropped 4 bases and J dropped 0; count of bases not matched to a gene: 8. Germline loops: CDR1 MNHNS, CDR2 SASEGT. The CDR3 is 16 amino acids. As DNA, the CDR3 is TGTGCCAGCAGTGTCCCCAGGGGGCAGAGCTCCTACGAGCAGTACTTC. It yields the protein CASSVPRGQSSYEQYF.